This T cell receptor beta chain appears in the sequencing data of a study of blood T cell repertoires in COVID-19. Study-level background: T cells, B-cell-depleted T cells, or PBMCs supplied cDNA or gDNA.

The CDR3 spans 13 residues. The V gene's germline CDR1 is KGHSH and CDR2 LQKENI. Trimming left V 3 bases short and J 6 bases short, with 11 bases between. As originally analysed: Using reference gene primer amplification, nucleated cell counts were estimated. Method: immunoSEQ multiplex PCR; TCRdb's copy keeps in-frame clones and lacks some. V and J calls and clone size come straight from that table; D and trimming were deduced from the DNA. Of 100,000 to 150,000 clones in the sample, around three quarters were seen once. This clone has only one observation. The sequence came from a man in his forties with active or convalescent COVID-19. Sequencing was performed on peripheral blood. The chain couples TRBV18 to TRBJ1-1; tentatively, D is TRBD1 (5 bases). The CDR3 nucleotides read TGTGCCAGCTCACCGACGGACACCGCTGAAGCTTTCTTT. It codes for CASSPTDTAEAFF.